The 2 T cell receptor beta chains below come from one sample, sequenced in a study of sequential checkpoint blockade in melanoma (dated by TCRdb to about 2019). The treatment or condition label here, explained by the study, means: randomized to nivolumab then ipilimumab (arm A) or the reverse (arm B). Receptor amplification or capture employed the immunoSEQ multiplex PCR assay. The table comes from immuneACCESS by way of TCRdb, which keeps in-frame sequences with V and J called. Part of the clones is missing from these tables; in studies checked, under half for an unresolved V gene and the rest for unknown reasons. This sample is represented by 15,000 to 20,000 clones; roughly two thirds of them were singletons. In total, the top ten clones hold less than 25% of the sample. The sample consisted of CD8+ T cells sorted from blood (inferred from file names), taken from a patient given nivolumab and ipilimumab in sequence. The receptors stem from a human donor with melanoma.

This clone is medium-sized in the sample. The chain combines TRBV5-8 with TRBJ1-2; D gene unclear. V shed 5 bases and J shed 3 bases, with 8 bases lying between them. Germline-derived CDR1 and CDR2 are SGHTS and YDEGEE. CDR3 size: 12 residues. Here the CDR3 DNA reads TGTGCCAGCAGGTACTACTACTATGGCTACACCTTC. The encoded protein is CASRYYYYGYTF.

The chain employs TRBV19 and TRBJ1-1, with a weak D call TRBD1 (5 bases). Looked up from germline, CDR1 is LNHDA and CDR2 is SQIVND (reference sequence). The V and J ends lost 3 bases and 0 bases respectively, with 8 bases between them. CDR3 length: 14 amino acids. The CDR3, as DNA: TGTGCCAGTAGTATCAGGGAACTGAACACTGAAGCTTTCTTT. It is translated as CASSIRELNTEAFF.